These 7 T cell receptor beta chains came from one sample sequenced in a study of blood T cell repertoires in COVID-19. Profiling relied on immunoSEQ multiplex PCR, and the TCRdb table lists in-frame clones only, not all of them. The table shows around 280,000 clones, with around 91% occurring only once. The specimen sequenced was PBMCs or T cells enriched from blood (not recorded which). The receptors were gathered from a woman aged 18-35 years with acute COVID-19.

The CDR3, as DNA: TGTGCCAGCAGACAGGGGACAGATACGCAGTATTTT. It is translated as CASRQGTDTQYF. V and J are TRBV3-1 (or the pseudogene TRBV3-2) and TRBJ2-3; 7 bases match TRBD1. CDR1 LGHDT and CDR2 YNNKEL come from the germline V gene (reference sequence). This CDR3 region has 12 residues. Unmatched junction bases numbered 0, after V lost 6 bases and J lost 3 bases.

The gene calls are TRBV11-2 and TRBJ1-2; no clear D gene. From germline, CDR1 is SGHAT and CDR2 FQNNGV. Trimming cost V 5 bases and J 1 base, with 11 bases left between them. The CDR3 is made up of 14 amino acids. The CDR3 loop is CASSPREINYGYTF. DNA for the CDR3: TGTGCCAGCAGCCCGCGGGAGATTAACTATGGCTACACCTTC.

This chain uses TRBV7-2 with TRBJ1-2; weak D call: TRBD1 (5 bases). V dropped 4 bases and J dropped 4 bases, with 10 bases sitting between them. Germline CDR1 is SGHTA and CDR2 is FQGNSA. This CDR3 comprises 13 residues. Here the CDR3 reads CASSSGGTYGYTF. CDR3 DNA sequence: TGTGCCAGCAGCTCGGGGGGGACCTATGGCTACACCTTC.

The chain couples TRBV4-1 to TRBJ2-2; 8 bases map to TRBD1. The trim removed 1 base at V and 5 bases at J, leaving 9 bases unmatched. The CDR3 has 17 residues. Looked up from germline, CDR1 is MGHRA and CDR2 is YSYEKL. In DNA, the CDR3 is TGCGCCAGCAGCCAAGTTCGTATCAGGGGGCGGACCGGGGAGCTGTTTTTT. Amino acid sequence: CASSQVRIRGRTGELFF.

This chain links TRBV5-8 with TRBJ2-2; 8 nucleotides line up with TRBD1. V trimming: 0 bases; J trimming: 5 bases; junction bases outside the gene matches: 6. The CDR3 contains 16 residues. The germline V gene has CDR1 SGHTS and CDR2 YDEGEE. The CDR3 nucleotides read TGTGCCAGCAGCTTGGGTCAGGGGGCGCGAACCGGGGAGCTGTTTTTT. It specifies CASSLGQGARTGELFF.

This chain joins TRBV4-1 and TRBJ1-4; TRBD1 matches at 7 bases. This CDR3 region has 14 residues. The J segment lost 8 bases and the V segment lost 5 bases, leaving 8 bases of the junction unmatched. Germline V lookup: CDR1 MGHRA, CDR2 YSYEKL. The CDR3 spells CASSTGVGQEKLFF. DNA of the CDR3: TGCGCCAGCAGCACAGGGGTCGGGCAGGAAAAACTGTTTTTT.

This clone was seen more than once but under ten times. DNA for the CDR3: TGTGCCAGCAGCCCAGGGGGCGCGAACACCGGGGAGCTGTTTTTT. Translating it yields CASSPGGANTGELFF. The rearrangement joins TRBV5-4 to TRBJ2-2, with TRBD1 identical over 8 bases. Germline CDR1 SGHNT, CDR2 YYREEE (reference sequence). There are 15 residues in the CDR3. V was pared by 4 bases and J by 0 bases, with 2 bases of the junction left unmatched.